Shown below are 31 T cell receptor beta chains from a single sample sequenced in a study of shared T cell receptors in the human thymus. Here immunoSEQ multiplex PCR was the method, and the copy in TCRdb shows in-frame clones only, minus some. The sample carries some 660,000 clones, more than 75% recorded once. The same sample was also used in a study of human thymus T cells.

Specimen: thymocytes. These receptors all stem from a boy less than two years old with a congenital heart defect.

This sequence joins TRBV9 and TRBJ2-1; 12 positions match TRBD2. The germline gives CDR1 SGDLS, CDR2 YYNGEE. This CDR3 comprises 15 residues. V lost 3 bases and J lost 7; bases outside the gene matches: 5. CDR3 DNA: TGTGCCAGCAGCGGGACGACTAGCGGGGGAAATGAGCAGTTCTTC. This translates into CASSGTTSGGNEQFF.

V usage is TRBV2 and J usage is TRBJ1-5; TRBD1 matches 7 bases. J gave up 4 bases and V 0 bases, and 15 bases lay outside the gene matches. This CDR3 has 19 amino acids. Per the germline V gene, CDR1 is SNHLY and CDR2 is FYNNEI. The CDR3 DNA reads as TGTGCCAGCAGTGAAGCCCAAATTAAAAAGGACAGGAAGAATCAGCCCCAGCATTTT. Its translation is CASSEAQIKKDRKNQPQHF.

This clone was observed once. The rearrangement links TRBV19 to TRBJ1-2; 8 nucleotides line up with TRBD1. V lost 10 bases, J lost 7 bases, and 11 bases stayed unmatched. Germline lookup yields CDR1 LNHDA and CDR2 SQIVND (reference sequence). This CDR3 has 13 amino acids. The CDR3 nucleotides read TGTGCCACCAAGACAGGGGAAGGAATTGGCTACACCTTC. Residues: CATKTGEGIGYTF. Using reference TRBV19 and TRBJ1-2 for the parts outside the CDR3, the full variable domain is DGGITQSPKYLFRKEGQNVTLSCEQNLNHDAMYWYRQDPGQGLRLIYYSQIVNDFQKGDIAEGYSVSREKKESFPLTVTSAQKNPTAFYLCATKTGEGIGYTFGSGTRLTVV.

The chain is built from TRBV28 and TRBJ1-1; D ambiguous. Germline V gene sequence: CDR1 MDHEN, CDR2 SYDVKM. The germline V and J ends were trimmed by 2 bases and 4 bases, with 11 bases remaining between them. The CDR3 totals 14 residues. The CDR3 here is CASSLRRAGTEAFF. Written as DNA, the CDR3 is TGTGCCAGCAGTTTAAGAAGGGCGGGCACTGAAGCTTTCTTT.

This clone showed up just a few times. CDR3 in DNA: TGCAGCGTTCTGACAGGGTGGGCCAACGTCCTGACTTTC. Translated: CSVLTGWANVLTF. The gene calls are TRBV29-1 and TRBJ2-6, with 7 bases fitting TRBD1. The CDR3 runs to 13 residues. Germline CDR1 reads SQVTM; CDR2 reads ANQGSEA. With 5 bases clipped from V and 5 bases from J, the junction kept 3 bases outside the gene matches. The full variable domain, with the rest looked up from reference TRBV29-1 and TRBJ2-6, is SAVISQKPSRDICQRGTSLTIQCQVDSQVTMMFWYRQQPGQSLTLIATANQGSEATYESGFVIDKFPISRPNLTFSTLTVSNMSPEDSSIYLCSVLTGWANVLTFGAGSRLTVL.

J is TRBJ2-2 and V is TRBV19; perhaps TRBD1 as D (6 bases). Germline V gene data show CDR1 as LNHDA and CDR2 as SQIVND (reference sequence). This CDR3 is built from 17 residues. V was shortened by 5 bases and J by 1 base, with 17 bases between the two germline ends. The CDR3 DNA sequence: TGTGCCAGTAGTTCCGCTCGACAGGATCTGAACACCGGGGAGCTGTTTTTT. It encodes CASSSARQDLNTGELFF.

The chain recombines TRBV11-2 with TRBJ1-2; 7 nucleotides line up with TRBD1. There are 19 residues in the CDR3. Losses at the gene ends were 3 bases for V and 1 base for J; bases not matched to a gene: 17. In germline, CDR1 is SGHAT, CDR2 FQNNGV. Here the CDR3 DNA reads TGTGCCAGCAGCTTGGCCGTGGGGGCAGGACAGGAATTTAACTATGGCTACACCTTC. It is translated as CASSLAVGAGQEFNYGYTF.

This clone came up a few times. This chain joins TRBV6-5 and TRBJ2-1; possibly TRBD1 for D (6 bases). V was clipped by 5 bases and J by 0 bases, with 11 bases between them. Germline V gives CDR1 MNHEY, CDR2 SVGAGI. This CDR3 comprises 15 residues. CDR3 nucleotides: TGTGCCAGCAGTCTCACAGGGAGCTCCTACAATGAGCAGTTCTTC. The encoded protein is CASSLTGSSYNEQFF.

This chain connects TRBV5-1 to TRBJ1-1; 9 bases map to TRBD1. The CDR3 runs 16 residues. J was trimmed by 3 bases and V by 1 base; bases with no gene match: 7. Germline V gives CDR1 SGHRS, CDR2 YFSETQ. The CDR3 nucleotides read TGCGCCAGCAGCTTGTCCGGGGACAGGGTCGACACTGAAGCTTTCTTT. This translates into CASSLSGDRVDTEAFF. Full variable domain (outside the CDR3, taken from reference TRBV5-1 and TRBJ1-1): KAGVTQTPRYLIKTRGQQVTLSCSPISGHRSVSWYQQTPGQGLQFLFEYFSETQRNKGNFPGRFSGRQFSNSRSEMNVSTLELGDSALYLCASSLSGDRVDTEAFFGQGTRLTVV.

The chain couples TRBV5-4 to TRBJ2-1, with D maybe TRBD1 (7 bases). The ends were cut back, 1 base at V and 5 bases at J, with 22 bases in the middle. From germline, CDR1 is SGHNT and CDR2 YYREEE (reference sequence). The CDR3 length is 18 residues. This CDR3 is CASSLRQGGGTPHNEQFF. CDR3 nucleotides: TGTGCCAGCAGCTTGCGACAGGGAGGCGGGACTCCCCACAATGAGCAGTTCTTC.

This clone was observed a single time. The V gene is TRBV6-1, the J gene TRBJ1-3; D is undetermined. Trimming took 1 base from V and 0 from J, leaving 13 bases between them. The CDR3 has 17 amino acids. Germline assignment: CDR1 MNHNS and CDR2 SASEGT. The CDR3 nucleotides are TGTGCCAGCAGTGAAGGGCCCGCCGAAGACTCTGGAAACACCATATATTTT. It is translated as CASSEGPAEDSGNTIYF.

V and J are TRBV14 and TRBJ1-2; no definite D call. Germline V gene data show CDR1 as SGHDN and CDR2 as FVKESK. CDR3 length: 15 residues. V lost 4 bases to trimming and J lost 4 bases, with 16 bases between them. The CDR3 DNA reads as TGTGCCAGCAGCCTCGTTCCCCCGGCGGCCTATGGCTACACCTTC. The encoded protein is CASSLVPPAAYGYTF.

This clone was counted a single time. The chain carries TRBV6-1 and TRBJ2-7, with 8 positions matching TRBD1. Per germline, CDR1 MNHNS and CDR2 SASEGT. CDR3 length: 13 amino acids. J gave up 5 bases and V 6 bases, and 6 bases lay outside the gene matches. CDR3 protein: CASRLSDRDEQYF. In DNA form, the CDR3 reads TGTGCCAGCAGACTTTCGGACAGGGACGAGCAGTACTTC.

The genes are TRBV27 and TRBJ2-7, with TRBD1 matching 8 bases. The CDR3 runs 14 residues. The germline gives CDR1 MNHEY, CDR2 SMNVEV (reference sequence). V lost 5 bases to trimming and J lost 3 bases; unmatched junction nucleotides: 6. CDR3 sequence: CASSRSGQGYEQYF. For the CDR3, the DNA is TGTGCCAGCAGTCGTTCTGGACAGGGCTACGAGCAGTACTTC.

This clone appeared a single time. This chain joins TRBV10-3 and TRBJ1-6, with a possible D match to TRBD1 (5 bases). CDR3 length equals 15 residues. V lost 5 bases to trimming and J lost 0 bases, with 8 bases between them. Germline V lookup: CDR1 ENHRY, CDR2 SYGVKD. CDR3 amino acids: CAISLGGSYNSPLHF. DNA of the CDR3: TGTGCCATCAGTCTCGGGGGCTCCTATAATTCACCCCTCCACTTT.

Only one count was recorded for this clone. The V call is TRBV7-2, the J call TRBJ1-1, with D uncertain. Germline loops: CDR1 SGHTA, CDR2 FQGNSA. There are 11 residues in the CDR3. V gave up 8 bases and J gave up 6 bases, with 10 bases separating them. The CDR3 DNA follows: TGTGCCAGCCGCCCTAGCCCTGAAGCTTTCTTT. Protein: CASRPSPEAFF.

V usage is TRBV4-1 and J usage is TRBJ2-1; TRBD2 aligns across 11 bases. J gave up 6 bases and V 2 bases, and 3 bases lay outside the gene matches. The CDR3 loop spans 15 amino acids. From germline, CDR1 is MGHRA and CDR2 YSYEKL. CDR3 coding DNA: TGCGCCAGCAGCCAAAGTAGCGGGAGGGTCAATGAGCAGTTCTTC. Its translation is CASSQSSGRVNEQFF.

The V gene is TRBV5-1, the J gene TRBJ1-1, with unresolved D. The V gene's germline CDR1 is SGHRS and CDR2 YFSETQ. Trimming took 3 bases from V and 3 from J, leaving 18 bases between them. This CDR3 has 16 residues. The CDR3 loop reads CASSYNQGWRDTEAFF. CDR3 coding DNA: TGCGCCAGCAGCTATAATCAAGGTTGGCGGGACACTGAAGCTTTCTTT.

The rearrangement links TRBV28 to TRBJ2-3, with 8 nucleotides matching TRBD2. CDR3 length equals 14 residues. CDR1 and CDR2 (germline): MDHEN, SYDVKM. J lost 2 bases, V lost 6 bases, and 4 bases had no gene match. For the CDR3, the DNA is TGTGCCAGCAGCAGCGGGGGTGTCACAGATACGCAGTATTTT. It is translated as CASSSGGVTDTQYF.

The CDR3 here is CASSQRTGGVEEKLFF. The CDR3 DNA follows: TGTGCCAGCTCCCAGAGGACAGGGGGCGTGGAGGAAAAACTGTTTTTT. The J gene is TRBJ1-4, the V gene TRBV18; TRBD1 agrees at 11 bases. The J segment lost 8 bases and the V segment lost 6 bases, leaving 11 bases of the junction unmatched. Germline loops: CDR1 KGHSH, CDR2 LQKENI. The CDR3 extends over 16 amino acids.

This chain uses TRBV7-2 with TRBJ2-7; no reliable D call. The CDR3 is 17 amino acids. V was trimmed by 0 bases and J by 0 bases, leaving 15 bases between them. The germline V gene encodes CDR1 SGHTA and CDR2 FQGNSA. The CDR3 DNA is TGTGCCAGCAGCTTAGCGTTGGGCTTCCCAGGCTCCTACGAGCAGTACTTC. It translates to CASSLALGFPGSYEQYF. The full variable domain, rest sourced from reference TRBV7-2 and TRBJ2-7, is GAGVSQSPSNKVTEKGKDVELRCDPISGHTALYWYRQSLGQGLEFLIYFQGNSAPDKSGLPSDRFSAERTGGSVSTLTIQRTQQEDSAVYLCASSLALGFPGSYEQYFGPGTRLTVT.

This chain links TRBV28 with TRBJ2-7, with D tentatively TRBD1 (6 bases). V lost 4 bases to trimming and J lost 3 bases, with 19 bases between them. The CDR3 covers 16 residues. CDR1 is MDHEN and CDR2 is SYDVKM in the germline V gene. The CDR3 spells CASSSGQTVSIYEQYF. The CDR3 coding sequence is TGTGCCAGCAGTTCCGGACAGACCGTTAGCATCTACGAGCAGTACTTC.

The CDR3 nucleotides read TGTGCCAGCAGTGAAACCCGGCGTGGCGGGAGGCCCACCGGGGAGCTGTTTTTT. Its protein is CASSETRRGGRPTGELFF. V and J are TRBV25-1 and TRBJ2-2; 8 nucleotides match TRBD2. Germline V lookup: CDR1 MGHDK, CDR2 SYGVNS. Germline trimming cut 2 bases from V and 4 bases from J; bases unmatched to any gene: 12. The CDR3 is 18 residues long.

The chain has TRBV4-3 and TRBJ2-7; a weak D match, TRBD2 (6 bases). The ends were cut back, 0 bases at V and 0 bases at J, with 12 bases in the middle. This CDR3 spans 16 amino acids. Germline V lookup: CDR1 LGHNA, CDR2 YSLEER. In DNA, the CDR3 is TGCGCCAGCAGCCAAGATCCTGGGGAGGCCTCCTACGAGCAGTACTTC. It specifies CASSQDPGEASYEQYF.

CDR3 in DNA: TGTGCCAGCAGCCCACTCATGGAGCGGGAGGGCTACAATGAGCAGTTCTTC. It encodes CASSPLMEREGYNEQFF. V usage is TRBV5-6 and J usage is TRBJ2-1; TRBD2 aligns across 10 bases. CDR3 length equals 17 residues. CDR1 and CDR2 from the germline V gene are SGHDT and YYEEEE. V shed 4 bases and J 3 bases; nucleotides not matched to a gene: 10.

V and J are TRBV28 and TRBJ2-7; the D gene is possibly TRBD1 (5 bases). Germline loops: CDR1 MDHEN, CDR2 SYDVKM. The V end lost 3 bases, the J end lost 5 bases, and 20 bases lay between the germline ends. The CDR3 runs to 16 residues. The CDR3 DNA reads TGTGCCAGCAGTTTCACCCAACCTATTACAGGTCACGAGCAGTACTTC. Protein product: CASSFTQPITGHEQYF.

The chain carries TRBV5-1 and TRBJ2-7, with D possibly TRBD2 on 6 matching bases. From germline, CDR1 is SGHRS and CDR2 YFSETQ. V was clipped by 1 base and J by 0 bases, with 14 bases between them. The CDR3 length is 16 residues. CDR3 amino acids: CASSLTRGTHSYEQYF. CDR3 nucleotides: TGCGCCAGCAGCTTGACGCGGGGAACACACTCCTACGAGCAGTACTTC. Together with reference TRBV5-1 and TRBJ2-7, the CDR3 gives the full variable domain: KAGVTQTPRYLIKTRGQQVTLSCSPISGHRSVSWYQQTPGQGLQFLFEYFSETQRNKGNFPGRFSGRQFSNSRSEMNVSTLELGDSALYLCASSLTRGTHSYEQYFGPGTRLTVT.

This rearrangement joins TRBV27 to TRBJ2-7, with a tentative D call TRBD1 (5 bases). V dropped 2 bases and J dropped 3 bases, with 11 bases sitting between them. The CDR3 is made up of 14 amino acids. In germline, CDR1 is MNHEY, CDR2 SMNVEV (reference sequence). The CDR3 sequence: CASSLGPQGYEQYF. The CDR3 DNA reads as TGTGCCAGCAGTTTAGGTCCCCAGGGCTACGAGCAGTACTTC.

The chain is built from TRBV4-3 and TRBJ1-1; TRBD1 is a possible D gene (6 bases). Germline CDR1 is LGHNA and CDR2 is YSLEER. The V gene lost 2 bases and the J gene lost 3 bases, with 16 bases spanning the gap. The CDR3 has 16 amino acids. In nucleotides, the CDR3 is TGCGCCAGCAGCCAAATTCGCAGGGGAAAATACACTGAAGCTTTCTTT. Translation gives CASSQIRRGKYTEAFF.

Only one count was recorded for this clone. V and J are TRBV9 and TRBJ2-5; TRBD2 agrees at 8 bases. The germline gives CDR1 SGDLS, CDR2 YYNGEE. CDR3 size: 18 residues. Trimming at V came to 1 base and at J to 3 bases, leaving 14 bases not matched to a gene. The CDR3 DNA reads TGTGCCAGCAGCGTAAAACCTACCAGCGGGAGCACGAAAGAGACCCAGTACTTC. This gives the protein CASSVKPTSGSTKETQYF.

The chain carries TRBV6-1 and TRBJ2-7; 7 nucleotides align to TRBD2. The CDR3 spans 14 residues. After removal of 6 bases from V and 2 bases from J, the junction contained 7 bases not matched to a gene. Germline V lookup: CDR1 MNHNS, CDR2 SASEGT. CDR3 amino acids: CASSLGRVPYEQYF. The CDR3 DNA reads as TGTGCCAGCAGCCTAGGGAGGGTTCCCTACGAGCAGTACTTC.